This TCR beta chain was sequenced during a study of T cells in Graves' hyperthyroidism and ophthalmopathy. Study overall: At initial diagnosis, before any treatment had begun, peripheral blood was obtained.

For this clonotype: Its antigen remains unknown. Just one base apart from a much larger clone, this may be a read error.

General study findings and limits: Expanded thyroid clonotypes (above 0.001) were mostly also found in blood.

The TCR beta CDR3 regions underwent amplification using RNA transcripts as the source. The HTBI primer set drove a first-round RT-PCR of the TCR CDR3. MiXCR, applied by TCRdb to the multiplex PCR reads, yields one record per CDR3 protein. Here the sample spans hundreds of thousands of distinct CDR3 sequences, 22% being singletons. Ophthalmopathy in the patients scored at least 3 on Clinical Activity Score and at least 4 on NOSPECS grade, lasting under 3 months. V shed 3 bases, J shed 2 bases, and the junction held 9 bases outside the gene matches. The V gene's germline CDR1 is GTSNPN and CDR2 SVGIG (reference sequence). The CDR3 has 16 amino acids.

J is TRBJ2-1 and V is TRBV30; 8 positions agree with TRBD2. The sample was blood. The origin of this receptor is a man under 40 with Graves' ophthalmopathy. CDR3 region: CAWRGGGRKPYNEQFF. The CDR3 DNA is TGTGCCTGGAGGGGGGGCGGGAGGAAACCCTACAATGAGCAGTTCTTC.